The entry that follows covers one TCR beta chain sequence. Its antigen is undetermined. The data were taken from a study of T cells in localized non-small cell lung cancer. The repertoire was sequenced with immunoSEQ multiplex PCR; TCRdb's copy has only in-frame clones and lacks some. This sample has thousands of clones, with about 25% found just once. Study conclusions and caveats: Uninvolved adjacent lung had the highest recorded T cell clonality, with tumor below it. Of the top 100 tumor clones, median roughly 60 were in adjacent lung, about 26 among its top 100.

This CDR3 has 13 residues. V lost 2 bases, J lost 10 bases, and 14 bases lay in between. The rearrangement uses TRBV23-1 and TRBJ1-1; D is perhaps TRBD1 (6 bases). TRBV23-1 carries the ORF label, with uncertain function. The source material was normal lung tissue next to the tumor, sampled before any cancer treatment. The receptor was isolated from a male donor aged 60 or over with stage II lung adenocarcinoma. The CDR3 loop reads CASSQECTGAAFF. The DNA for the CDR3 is TGCGCCAGCAGTCAAGAGTGTACGGGGGCAGCTTTCTTT.